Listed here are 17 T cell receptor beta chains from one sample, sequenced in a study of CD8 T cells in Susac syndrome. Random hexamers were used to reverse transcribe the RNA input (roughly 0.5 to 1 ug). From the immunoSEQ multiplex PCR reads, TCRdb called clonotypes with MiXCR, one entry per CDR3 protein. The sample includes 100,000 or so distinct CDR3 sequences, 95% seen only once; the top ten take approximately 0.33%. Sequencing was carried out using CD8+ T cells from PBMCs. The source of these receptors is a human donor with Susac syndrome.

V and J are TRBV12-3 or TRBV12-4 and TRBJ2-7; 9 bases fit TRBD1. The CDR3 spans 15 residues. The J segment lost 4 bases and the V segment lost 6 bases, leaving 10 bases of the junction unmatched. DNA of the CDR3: TGTGCCAGCAGCCCCGGGACAGGGTTTCGGTACGAGCAGTACTTC. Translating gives CASSPGTGFRYEQYF.

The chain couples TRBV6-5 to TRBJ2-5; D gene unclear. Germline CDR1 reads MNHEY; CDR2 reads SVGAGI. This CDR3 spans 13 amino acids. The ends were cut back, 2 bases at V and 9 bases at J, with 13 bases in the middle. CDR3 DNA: TGTGCCAGCAGTTACGACGGCCGTGGGGCCCAGTACTTC. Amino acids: CASSYDGRGAQYF.

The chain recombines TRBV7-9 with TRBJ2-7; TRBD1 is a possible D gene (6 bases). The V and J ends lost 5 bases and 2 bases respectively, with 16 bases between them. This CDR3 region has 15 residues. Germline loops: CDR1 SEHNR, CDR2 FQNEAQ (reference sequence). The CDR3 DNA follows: TGTGCCAGCAGCGCGCCGGGACACCGCACCTACGAGCAGTACTTC. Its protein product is CASSAPGHRTYEQYF.

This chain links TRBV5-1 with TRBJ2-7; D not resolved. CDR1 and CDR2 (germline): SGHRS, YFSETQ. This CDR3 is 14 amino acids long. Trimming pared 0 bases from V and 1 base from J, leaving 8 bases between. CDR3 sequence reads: CASSLGGSSYEQYF. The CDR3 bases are TGCGCCAGCAGCTTGGGCGGAAGTTCCTACGAGCAGTACTTC.

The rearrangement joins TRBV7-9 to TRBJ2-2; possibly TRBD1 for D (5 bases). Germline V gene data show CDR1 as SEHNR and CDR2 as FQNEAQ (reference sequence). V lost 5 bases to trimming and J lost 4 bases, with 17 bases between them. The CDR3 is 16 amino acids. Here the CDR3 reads CASSQGRRAITGELFF. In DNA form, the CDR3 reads TGTGCCAGCAGCCAGGGCCGGCGAGCTATCACCGGGGAGCTGTTTTTT.

CDR3 sequence reads: CASSQGTDYEQYF. CDR3 nucleotide sequence: TGCGCCAGCAGCCAAGGCACAGACTACGAGCAGTACTTC. The chain is built from TRBV4-1 and TRBJ2-7; D uncertain. The germline V gene encodes CDR1 MGHRA and CDR2 YSYEKL. Trimming took 1 base from V and 3 from J, leaving 7 bases between them. CDR3 length equals 13 residues.

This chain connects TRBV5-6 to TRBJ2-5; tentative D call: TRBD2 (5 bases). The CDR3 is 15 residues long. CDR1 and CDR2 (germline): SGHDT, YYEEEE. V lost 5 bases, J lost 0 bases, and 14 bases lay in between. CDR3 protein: CASRRGLGNQETQYF. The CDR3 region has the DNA TGTGCCAGCAGGAGAGGGTTAGGGAACCAAGAGACCCAGTACTTC.

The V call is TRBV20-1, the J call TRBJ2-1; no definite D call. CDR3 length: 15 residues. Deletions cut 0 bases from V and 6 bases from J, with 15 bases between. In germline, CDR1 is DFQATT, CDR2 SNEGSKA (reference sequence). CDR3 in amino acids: CSARDQIGWPNEQFF. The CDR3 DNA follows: TGCAGTGCTAGAGATCAAATAGGGTGGCCCAATGAGCAGTTCTTC.

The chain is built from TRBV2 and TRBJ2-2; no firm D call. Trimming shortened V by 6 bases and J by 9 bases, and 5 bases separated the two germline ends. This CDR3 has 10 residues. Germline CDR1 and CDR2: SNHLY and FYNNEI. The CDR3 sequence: CASRGRELFF. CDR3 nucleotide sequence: TGTGCCAGCAGGGGCCGGGAGCTGTTTTTT.

The CDR3 sequence: CASRGTGSSYEQYF. The CDR3 nucleotides are TGTGCCAGCAGGGGGACGGGAAGCTCCTACGAGCAGTACTTC. The V call is TRBV28, the J call TRBJ2-7, with D tentatively TRBD1 or TRBD2 (5 bases each). This CDR3 region has 14 residues. Germline V gives CDR1 MDHEN, CDR2 SYDVKM. V was shortened by 6 bases and J by 0 bases, with 12 bases between the two germline ends.

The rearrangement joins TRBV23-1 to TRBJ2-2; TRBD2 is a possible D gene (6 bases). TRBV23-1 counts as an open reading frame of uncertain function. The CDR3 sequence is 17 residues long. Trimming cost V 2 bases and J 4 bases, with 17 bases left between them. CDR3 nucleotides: TGCGCCAGCAGTCAACCCGGAGGGTGGTGGCGCACCGGGGAGCTGTTTTTT. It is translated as CASSQPGGWWRTGELFF.

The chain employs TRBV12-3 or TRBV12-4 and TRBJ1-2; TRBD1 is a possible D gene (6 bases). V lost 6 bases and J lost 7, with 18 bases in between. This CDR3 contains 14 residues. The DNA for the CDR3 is TGTGCCAGCAGATCAGTCAGGGGTGGGGCTGGCTACACCTTC. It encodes CASRSVRGGAGYTF.

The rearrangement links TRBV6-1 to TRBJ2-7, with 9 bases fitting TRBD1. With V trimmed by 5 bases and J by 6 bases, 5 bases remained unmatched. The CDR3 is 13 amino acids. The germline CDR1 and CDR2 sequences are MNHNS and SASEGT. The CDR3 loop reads CASSRTGEGEQYF. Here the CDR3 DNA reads TGTGCCAGCAGTAGGACAGGGGAGGGCGAGCAGTACTTC.

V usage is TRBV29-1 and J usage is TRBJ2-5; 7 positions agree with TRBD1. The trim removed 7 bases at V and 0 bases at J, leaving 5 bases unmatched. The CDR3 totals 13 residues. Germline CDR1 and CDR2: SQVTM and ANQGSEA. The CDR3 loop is CSASTGYQETQYF. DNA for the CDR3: TGCAGCGCCTCGACAGGGTACCAAGAGACCCAGTACTTC.

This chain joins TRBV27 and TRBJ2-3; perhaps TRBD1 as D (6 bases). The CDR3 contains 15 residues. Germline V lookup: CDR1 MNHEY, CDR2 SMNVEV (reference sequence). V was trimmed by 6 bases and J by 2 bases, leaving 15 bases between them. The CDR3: CASRSGTRVTDTQYF. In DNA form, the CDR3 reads TGTGCCAGCAGATCAGGGACACGAGTCACAGATACGCAGTATTTT.

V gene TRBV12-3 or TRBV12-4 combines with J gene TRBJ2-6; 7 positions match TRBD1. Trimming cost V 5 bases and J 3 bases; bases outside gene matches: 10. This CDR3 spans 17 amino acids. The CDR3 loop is CASSTDRVLYGANVLTF. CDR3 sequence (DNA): TGTGCCAGCAGTACCGACAGGGTTCTGTATGGGGCCAACGTCCTGACTTTC.

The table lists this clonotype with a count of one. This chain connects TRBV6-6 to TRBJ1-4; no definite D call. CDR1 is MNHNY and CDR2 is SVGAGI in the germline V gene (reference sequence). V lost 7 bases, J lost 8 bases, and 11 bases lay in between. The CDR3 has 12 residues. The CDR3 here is CASTETAEKLFF. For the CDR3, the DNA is TGTGCCAGCACCGAGACCGCCGAAAAACTGTTTTTT.